Listed here are 23 T cell receptor beta chains from one sample, sequenced in a study of cytomegalovirus exposure and HLA in healthy donors (dated by TCRdb to the late 2010s). Library preparation was by the immunoSEQ multiplex PCR assay. As stored in TCRdb, this immuneACCESS dataset retains in-frame rearrangements with V and J assigned. A fraction of the clones does not appear; measured against another copy, unresolved V genes explain less than half of the discrepancy, and the remainder lacks a known reason. For this sample the table gives about 68,000 clones, of which over 80% were detected only once. Jointly, the top ten make up roughly 3.1% of the sample. The sample taken for sequencing was PBMCs. All receptors come from a young man in good health and CMV-seronegative.

The J gene is TRBJ1-2, the V gene TRBV7-2; a possible D gene is TRBD1 (5 bases). The CDR3 has 16 amino acids. The germline V gene encodes CDR1 SGHTA and CDR2 FQGNSA. V was pared by 5 bases and J by 4 bases, with 20 bases between. The CDR3 DNA follows: TGTGCCAGCAGCCCCCAGCAGATGGGGCAGGGCTATGGCTACACCTTC. This gives the protein CASSPQQMGQGYGYTF.

The chain uses TRBV29-1 and TRBJ2-3; D call uncertain. Per the germline V gene, CDR1 is SQVTM and CDR2 is ANQGSEA. The V and J ends lost 7 bases and 0 bases respectively, with 8 bases between them. This CDR3 region has 12 residues. DNA for the CDR3: TGCAGCGCCCAACGGAGCACAGATACGCAGTATTTT. Protein sequence: CSAQRSTDTQYF.

This chain uses TRBV10-3 with TRBJ2-2, with 10 bases identical to TRBD2. The germline gives CDR1 ENHRY, CDR2 SYGVKD. This CDR3 has 15 amino acids. Losses at the gene ends were 8 bases for V and 5 bases for J; bases not matched to a gene: 8. DNA of the CDR3: TGTGCCATCTGGGAGAAAGCGGGAGGGACCGGGGAGCTGTTTTTT. Amino acid sequence: CAIWEKAGGTGELFF.

The chain uses TRBV15 and TRBJ1-5; D possibly corresponds to TRBD1 (6 bases). Germline V gives CDR1 LNHNV, CDR2 YYDKDF (reference sequence). The CDR3 consists of 15 residues. V was pared by 5 bases and J by 4 bases, with 15 bases between. Here the CDR3 reads CATSLGGQGNQPQHF. The DNA of the CDR3 is TGTGCCACCAGCCTTGGGGGCCAGGGAAATCAGCCCCAGCATTTT.

The rearrangement uses TRBV18 and TRBJ2-7; perhaps TRBD2 as D (5 bases). The CDR3 contains 14 residues. CDR1 and CDR2 (germline): KGHSH, LQKENI. Trimming removed 3 bases from V and 2 bases from J, with 11 bases in between. CDR3 DNA: TGTGCCAGCTCACCCCCCGGGAACCCCTACGAGCAGTACTTC. Translated: CASSPPGNPYEQYF.

CDR3 residues: CASSALGRDRGFNEQFF. For the CDR3, the DNA is TGTGCCAGCAGTGCCCTCGGCCGGGACAGGGGGTTTAATGAGCAGTTCTTC. The chain links TRBV25-1 to TRBJ2-1; 11 nucleotides agree with TRBD1. J was trimmed by 7 bases and V by 4 bases; bases with no gene match: 12. The CDR3 covers 17 residues. The germline CDR1 and CDR2 sequences are MGHDK and SYGVNS.

The V call is TRBV6-1, the J call TRBJ1-3, with 9 bases fitting TRBD1. V dropped 6 bases and J dropped 4; count of bases not matched to a gene: 7. The CDR3 is 15 residues long. Looked up from germline, CDR1 is MNHNS and CDR2 is SASEGT. The CDR3 protein is CASRSGQGTGNTIYF. CDR3 in DNA: TGTGCCAGCAGGTCGGGACAGGGAACAGGAAACACCATATATTTT.

The chain has TRBV9 and TRBJ2-1, with a tentative D call TRBD1 (6 bases). The CDR3 length is 14 residues. V shed 6 bases and J shed 3 bases, with 13 bases lying between them. The germline V gene has CDR1 SGDLS and CDR2 YYNGEE. Written as DNA, the CDR3 is TGTGCCAGCAACAGGGTGGGGCTCTACAATGAGCAGTTCTTC. Residues: CASNRVGLYNEQFF.

J is TRBJ2-1 and V is TRBV5-4, with 7 bases lining up with TRBD2. Germline CDR1 SGHNT, CDR2 YYREEE (reference sequence). This CDR3 comprises 15 residues. V shed 7 bases and J 0 bases; nucleotides not matched to a gene: 7. CDR3 DNA sequence: TGTGCCAGCCGGGCGGGGGTGAGCTCCTACAATGAGCAGTTCTTC. It is translated as CASRAGVSSYNEQFF.

The V and J genes are TRBV5-1 and TRBJ2-5, with TRBD2 matching 7 bases. CDR1 and CDR2 from the germline V gene are SGHRS and YFSETQ. This CDR3 has 13 amino acids. V lost 2 bases and J lost 5; bases outside the gene matches: 3. DNA for the CDR3: TGCGCCAGCAGCTTCGGCGGGAGTGAGACCCAGTACTTC. Amino acids: CASSFGGSETQYF.

The CDR3 sequence: CASSGLGGTEAFF. CDR3 in DNA: TGCGCCAGCAGCGGTCTCGGTGGCACTGAAGCTTTCTTT. This chain connects TRBV5-1 to TRBJ1-1; D unclear. Germline CDR1 SGHRS, CDR2 YFSETQ. This CDR3 contains 13 residues. The V and J ends lost 4 bases and 4 bases respectively, with 11 bases between them.

This chain links TRBV4-1 with TRBJ2-7; a possible D gene is TRBD2 (6 bases). The ends were cut back, 3 bases at V and 7 bases at J, with 10 bases in the middle. In germline, CDR1 is MGHRA, CDR2 YSYEKL. The CDR3 is 12 amino acids. The CDR3 protein is CASSQRGGEQYF. The CDR3 DNA sequence: TGCGCCAGCAGCCAGCGGGGTGGGGAGCAGTACTTC.

The rearrangement links TRBV19 to TRBJ1-5; TRBD1 matches at 8 bases. From germline, CDR1 is LNHDA and CDR2 SQIVND (reference sequence). The CDR3 consists of 15 residues. The ends lost 6 bases at V and 7 bases at J; junction bases unmatched: 11. The CDR3 DNA is TGTGCCAGTAGCCCCAATACAGGGGGGGAACAGCCCCAGCATTTT. This encodes CASSPNTGGEQPQHF.

The rearrangement uses TRBV29-1 and TRBJ2-5; 10 bases line up with TRBD1. With 2 bases clipped from V and 3 bases from J, the junction kept 6 bases outside the gene matches. This CDR3 has 15 amino acids. The germline V gene encodes CDR1 SQVTM and CDR2 ANQGSEA. This chain's CDR3 is CSVESGQGIEETQYF. The CDR3 region has the DNA TGCAGCGTTGAATCGGGACAGGGGATCGAAGAGACCCAGTACTTC.

This chain uses TRBV30 with TRBJ1-2, with D uncertain. Trimming cost V 2 bases and J 9 bases, with 13 bases left between them. The CDR3 totals 12 residues. CDR1 is GTSNPN and CDR2 is SVGIG in the germline V gene (reference sequence). The CDR3 protein is CAWSLSTARYTF. In DNA, the CDR3 is TGTGCCTGGAGTTTATCCACCGCGCGCTACACCTTC.

This CDR3 is CVTGYMNTEAFF. The CDR3, as DNA: TGTGTTACAGGATACATGAACACTGAAGCTTTCTTT. The V call is TRBV28, the J call TRBJ1-1; D is perhaps TRBD1 (5 bases). This CDR3 is 12 amino acids long. Germline values: CDR1 MDHEN, CDR2 SYDVKM.

The rearrangement uses TRBV6-6 and TRBJ1-5, with 9 positions matching TRBD1. CDR1 MNHNY and CDR2 SVGAGI come from the germline V gene (reference sequence). The CDR3 is 16 residues long. After removal of 4 bases from V and 7 bases from J, the junction contained 11 bases not matched to a gene. In DNA form, the CDR3 reads TGTGCCAGCAGTTCGGGACAGGGCCGTATCGGACAGCCCCAGCATTTT. It yields the protein CASSSGQGRIGQPQHF.

V is TRBV7-2 and J is TRBJ2-6; possibly TRBD2 for D (5 bases). The CDR3 length is 15 residues. The ends were cut back, 5 bases at V and 3 bases at J, with 11 bases in the middle. CDR1 is SGHTA and CDR2 is FQGNSA in the germline V gene. The CDR3 loop reads CASSPGVGGANVLTF. The CDR3 DNA follows: TGTGCCAGCAGCCCCGGGGTAGGTGGGGCCAACGTCCTGACTTTC. The full variable domain, its missing parts supplied by reference TRBV7-2 and TRBJ2-6, is GAGVSQSPSNKVTEKGKDVELRCDPISGHTALYWYRQSLGQGLEFLIYFQGNSAPDKSGLPSDRFSAERTGGSVSTLTIQRTQQEDSAVYLCASSPGVGGANVLTFGAGSRLTVL.

The rearrangement links TRBV29-1 to TRBJ1-2; 8 bases map to TRBD1. The length of the CDR3 is 14 residues. Trimming removed 8 bases from V and 2 bases from J; junction bases left unmatched: 10. The germline CDR1 and CDR2 sequences are SQVTM and ANQGSEA. CDR3 amino acids: CSTGPGQENYGYTF. The CDR3 nucleotides read TGCAGCACTGGCCCGGGACAGGAGAACTATGGCTACACCTTC.

V gene TRBV10-3 combines with J gene TRBJ1-1, with D unresolved. The V and J ends lost 6 bases and 7 bases respectively, with 18 bases between them. The V gene's germline CDR1 is ENHRY and CDR2 SYGVKD. The CDR3 runs to 14 residues. CDR3 DNA: TGTGCCATCAGCCCCATTGAGGGAGGGAATGAAGCTTTCTTT. Amino acids: CAISPIEGGNEAFF.

The chain joins TRBV13 to TRBJ1-4; D remains ambiguous. This CDR3 contains 13 residues. CDR1 PRHDT and CDR2 FYEKMQ come from the germline V gene (reference sequence). The V end was cut by 4 bases, the J end by 10 bases, with 13 bases between. CDR3 region: CASSSGKIGKLFF. CDR3 DNA sequence: TGTGCCAGCAGCTCGGGTAAGATTGGAAAACTGTTTTTT.

The chain uses TRBV27 and TRBJ2-3; TRBD2 aligns across 8 bases. J lost 3 bases, V lost 7 bases, and 9 bases had no gene match. The CDR3 contains 15 residues. The germline CDR1 and CDR2 sequences are MNHEY and SMNVEV (reference sequence). CDR3 region: CASKLVGLATDTQYF. CDR3 in DNA: TGTGCCAGCAAGCTGGTAGGACTAGCAACAGATACGCAGTATTTT.

The chain carries TRBV4-3 and TRBJ2-6, with D possibly TRBD1 on 5 matching bases. The CDR3 totals 17 residues. Germline V gene sequence: CDR1 LGHNA, CDR2 YSLEER. Trimming shortened V by 8 bases and J by 3 bases, and 20 bases separated the two germline ends. In DNA, the CDR3 is TGCGCCAGCGGGTCCAGGGCTCCTGGGATTGGGGCCAACGTCCTGACTTTC. It translates to CASGSRAPGIGANVLTF.